This T cell receptor (beta chain) was sequenced for a study of shared clonotypes between healthy human individuals. Unmatched junction bases numbered 4, after V lost 3 bases and J lost 7 bases. The CDR3 has 15 amino acids. Germline V lookup: CDR1 ENHRY, CDR2 SYGVKD. Terminally differentiated effector memory CD45RA+ cells were excluded by CCR7 positive selection of CD45RO-negative cells. The protocol was immunoSEQ multiplex PCR, while the TCRdb copy is restricted to in-frame clones and leaves out a portion. Among 650,000 to 800,000 clones listed, 92% were seen once. This receptor was identified in a man aged 30 to 39 in good health. Sequenced sample: naive CD8+ T cells sorted from blood. The chain carries TRBV10-3 and TRBJ2-1, with 12 bases fitting TRBD2. CDR3 residues: CAISDPGTSGNEQFF. The CDR3 DNA follows: TGTGCCATCAGTGATCCCGGGACTAGCGGGAATGAGCAGTTCTTC.